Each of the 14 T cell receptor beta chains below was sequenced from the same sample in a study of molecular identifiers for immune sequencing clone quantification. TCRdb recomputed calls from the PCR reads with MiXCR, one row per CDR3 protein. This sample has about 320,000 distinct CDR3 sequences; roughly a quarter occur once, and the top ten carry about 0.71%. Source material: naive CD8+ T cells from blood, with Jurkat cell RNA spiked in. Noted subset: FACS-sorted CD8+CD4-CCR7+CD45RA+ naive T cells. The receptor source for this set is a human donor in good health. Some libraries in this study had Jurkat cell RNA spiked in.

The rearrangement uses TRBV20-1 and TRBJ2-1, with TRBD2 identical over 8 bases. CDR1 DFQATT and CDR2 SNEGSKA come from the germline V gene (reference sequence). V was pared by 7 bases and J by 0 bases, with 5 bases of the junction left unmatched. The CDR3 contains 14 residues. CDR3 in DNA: TGCAGTGTTAGCGGGATGAGCTCCTACAATGAGCAGTTCTTC. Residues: CSVSGMSSYNEQFF.

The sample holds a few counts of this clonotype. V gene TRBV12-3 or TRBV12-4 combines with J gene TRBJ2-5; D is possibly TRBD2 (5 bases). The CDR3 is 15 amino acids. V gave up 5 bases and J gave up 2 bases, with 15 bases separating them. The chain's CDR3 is CASSMGAAFQETQYF. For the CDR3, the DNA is TGTGCCAGCAGTATGGGAGCGGCATTTCAAGAGACCCAGTACTTC.

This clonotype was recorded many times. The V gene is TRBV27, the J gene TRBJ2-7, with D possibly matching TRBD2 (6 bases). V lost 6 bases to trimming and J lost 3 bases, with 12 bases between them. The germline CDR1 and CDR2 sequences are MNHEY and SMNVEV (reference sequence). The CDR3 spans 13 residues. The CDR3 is CASSPGVYYEQYF. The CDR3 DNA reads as TGTGCCAGCAGCCCGGGGGTATACTACGAGCAGTACTTC.

The CDR3 reads CASSQDRSSGASYEQYF. CDR3 coding DNA: TGCGCCAGCAGCCAAGATCGTAGTAGCGGGGCCTCCTACGAGCAGTACTTC. The chain combines TRBV4-3 with TRBJ2-7; the match to TRBD2 covers 8 bases. Germline loops: CDR1 LGHNA, CDR2 YSLEER. J lost 0 bases, V lost 0 bases, and 7 bases had no gene match. CDR3 length: 17 amino acids.

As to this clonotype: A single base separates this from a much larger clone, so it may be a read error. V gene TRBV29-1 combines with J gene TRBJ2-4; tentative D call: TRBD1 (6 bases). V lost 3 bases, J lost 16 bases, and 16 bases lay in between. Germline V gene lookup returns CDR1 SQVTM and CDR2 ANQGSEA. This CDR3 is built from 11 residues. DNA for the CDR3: TGCAGCGTTGACGACAAGGGGGTTAGATACTTC. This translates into CSVDDKGVRYF.

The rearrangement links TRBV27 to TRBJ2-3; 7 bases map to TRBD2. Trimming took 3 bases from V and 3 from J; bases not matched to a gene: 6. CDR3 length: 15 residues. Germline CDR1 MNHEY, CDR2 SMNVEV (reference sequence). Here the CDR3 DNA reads TGTGCCAGCAGTTTCGTACTAGCGAGGACAGATACGCAGTATTTT. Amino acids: CASSFVLARTDTQYF.

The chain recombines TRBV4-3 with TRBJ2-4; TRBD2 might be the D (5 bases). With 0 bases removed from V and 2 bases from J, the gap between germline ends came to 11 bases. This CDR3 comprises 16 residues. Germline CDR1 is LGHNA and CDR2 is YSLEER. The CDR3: CASSQDLRGTKNIQYF. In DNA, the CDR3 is TGCGCCAGCAGCCAAGATCTGCGAGGGACCAAAAACATTCAGTACTTC.

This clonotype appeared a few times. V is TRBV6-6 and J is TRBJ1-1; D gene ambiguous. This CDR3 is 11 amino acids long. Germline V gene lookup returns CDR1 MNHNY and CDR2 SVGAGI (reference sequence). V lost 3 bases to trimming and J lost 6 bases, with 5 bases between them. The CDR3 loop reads CASSYSPEAFF. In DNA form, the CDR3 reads TGTGCCAGCAGTTATTCCCCTGAAGCTTTCTTT.

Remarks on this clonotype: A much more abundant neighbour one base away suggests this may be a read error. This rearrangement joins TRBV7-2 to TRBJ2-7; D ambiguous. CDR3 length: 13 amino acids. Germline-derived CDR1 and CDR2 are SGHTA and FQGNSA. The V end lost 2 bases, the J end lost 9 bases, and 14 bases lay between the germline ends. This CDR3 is CASSLPPRFAQYF. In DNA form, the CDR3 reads TGTGCCAGCAGCTTACCCCCCCGGTTCGCGCAGTACTTC. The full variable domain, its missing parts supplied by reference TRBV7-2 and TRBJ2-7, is GAGVSQSPSNKVTEKGKDVELRCDPISGHTALYWYRQSLGQGLEFLIYFQGNSAPDKSGLPSDRFSAERTGGSVSTLTIQRTQQEDSAVYLCASSLPPRFAQYFGPGTRLTVT.

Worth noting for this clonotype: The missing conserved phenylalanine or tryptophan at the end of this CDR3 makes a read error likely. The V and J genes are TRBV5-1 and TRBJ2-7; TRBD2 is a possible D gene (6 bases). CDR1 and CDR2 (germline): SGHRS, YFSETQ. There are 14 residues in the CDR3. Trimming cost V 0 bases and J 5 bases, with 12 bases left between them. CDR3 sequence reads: CASSLGGGPHEQYS. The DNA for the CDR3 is TGCGCCAGCAGCTTGGGTGGAGGGCCCCACGAGCAGTACTCC.

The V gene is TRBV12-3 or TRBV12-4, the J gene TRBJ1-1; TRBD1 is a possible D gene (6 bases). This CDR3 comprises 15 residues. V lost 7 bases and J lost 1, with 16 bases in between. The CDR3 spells CASTQGGWANTEAFF. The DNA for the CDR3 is TGTGCCAGCACTCAAGGGGGTTGGGCGAACACTGAAGCTTTCTTT.

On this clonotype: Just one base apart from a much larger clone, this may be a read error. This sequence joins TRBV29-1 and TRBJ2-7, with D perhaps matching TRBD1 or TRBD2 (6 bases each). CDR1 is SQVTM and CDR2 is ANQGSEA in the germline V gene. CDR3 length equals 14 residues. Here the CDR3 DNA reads TGCGGCGTTGAAATCCGGGGGCGACCCTACGAGCAGTACTTC. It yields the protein CGVEIRGRPYEQYF.

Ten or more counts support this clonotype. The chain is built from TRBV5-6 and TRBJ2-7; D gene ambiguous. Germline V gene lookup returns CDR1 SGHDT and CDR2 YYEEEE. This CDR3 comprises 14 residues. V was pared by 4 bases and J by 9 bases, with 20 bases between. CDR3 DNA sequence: TGTGCCAGCAGCCCCGACGGTATCCTACGAGCGCAGTACTTC. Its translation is CASSPDGILRAQYF.

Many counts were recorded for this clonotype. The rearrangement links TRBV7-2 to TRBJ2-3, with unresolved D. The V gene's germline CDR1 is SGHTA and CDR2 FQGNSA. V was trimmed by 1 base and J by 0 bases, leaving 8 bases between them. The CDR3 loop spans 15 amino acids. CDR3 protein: CASSLEIFSTDTQYF. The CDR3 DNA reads TGTGCCAGCAGCTTAGAAATATTTAGCACAGATACGCAGTATTTT.